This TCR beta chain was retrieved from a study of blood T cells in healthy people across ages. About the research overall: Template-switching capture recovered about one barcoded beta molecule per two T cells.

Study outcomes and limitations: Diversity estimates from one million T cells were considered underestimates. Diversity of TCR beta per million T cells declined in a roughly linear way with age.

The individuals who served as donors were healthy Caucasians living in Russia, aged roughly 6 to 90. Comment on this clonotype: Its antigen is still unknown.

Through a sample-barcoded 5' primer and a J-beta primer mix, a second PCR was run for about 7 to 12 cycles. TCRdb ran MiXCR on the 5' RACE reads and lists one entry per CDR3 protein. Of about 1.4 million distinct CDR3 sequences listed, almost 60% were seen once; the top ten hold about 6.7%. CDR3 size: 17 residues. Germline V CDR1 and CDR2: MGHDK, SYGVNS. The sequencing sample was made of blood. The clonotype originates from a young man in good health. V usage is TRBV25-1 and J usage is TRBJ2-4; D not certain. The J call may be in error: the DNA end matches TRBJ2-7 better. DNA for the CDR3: TGTGCCAGCAGTGGAAACCCTCGAGGAAATAACCCAAACGAGCAGTACTTC. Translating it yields CASSGNPRGNNPNEQYF.